This T cell receptor (beta chain) stems from a study of cytomegalovirus exposure and HLA in healthy donors (dated by TCRdb to the late 2010s). In the study overall: In an earlier analysis of approximately 500 of the donors, roughly 300 Gb of sequence data and roughly 100 million unique TCR beta sequences from about 179 million T cells were reported. The study aimed to test whether cataloging public T cell receptors could reveal signatures of past pathogen exposure. Among a few hundred genotyped donors of the cohort, an average of around 240,000 unique TCR beta nucleotide sequences were sequenced per donor, about a sixth of them non-productive. Besides the first cohort of approximately 670 subjects, a separate validation cohort made up of 120 different subjects was used. Alongside the repertoire data, information on donor age, sex, ethnicity and CMV serostatus was compiled. Several DR-DQ haplotypes were handled as single units for association and clustering because linkage in the cohort was strong. Every discovery cohort repertoire had been produced on one sequencing platform. Of the roughly 420 genotyped donors, roughly 76% were placed in the genetic ancestry cluster associated with self-reported Caucasian donors. A later genetic analysis took genome-wide SNP genotypes for about three fifths of the 666 donors and used that subset as a discovery cohort. Typing coverage differed by locus: A, B, C, DRB1 and DQB1 were typed in roughly 620-630 donors, DQA1 in about 560, DPA1 in some 600, and DPB1 in 400 to 480. Using immunosequencing, the study profiled T cell repertoires from approximately 700 subjects and related those repertoires to cytomegalovirus serostatus. In an earlier analysis of 587 of the donors, high-throughput TCR beta sequencing was used to judge whether each TCR beta V gene segment behaved as functional or pseudogenic. Both class I and class II loci were covered by HLA typing, at four-digit resolution. In the later analysis, no new phenotypic data were used to find candidate immune exposures; instead, reliance was placed on TCR beta sequences and their occurrence across donors. To predict cytomegalovirus infection status, the study brought together high-throughput TCR immunosequencing, statistical association of individual TCRs with disease status, and machine learning. A later analysis re-examined previously published TCR beta repertoires from several hundred donors and added high-resolution HLA genotyping to investigate patterns of TCR occurrence. About 280 gigabases of sequencing data and tens of millions of unique TCR sequences were included in an early release covering 550 to 650 HLA-typed donors.

About this clone: No cognate antigen has been identified for it. One base away there is no much larger clone; base qualities are not given.

The study at large found these results: In a later analysis, TCR association rates were found to vary across HLA loci, with the most associated TCRs seen for DRB1 alleles and the fewest for HLA-C alleles. The classifier was reported to diagnose cytomegalovirus status with high specificity and sensitivity in both the original cohort and the validation cohort. It was suggested by the authors that the approach could potentially be generalized to other disease states and immunological phenotypes. A group of highly shared sequence variants was considered likely to be a technical artifact of the sequencing pipeline. The cohort was sequenced for TCR beta chains only, and without alpha or paired-chain data the features that could be detected were limited. Specific HLA alleles were associated with 18,000 or so TCR beta sequences at a false discovery rate of 0.05 in a later analysis. A few of the identified cytomegalovirus-associated TCR beta chains were confirmed in vitro to be specific for cytomegalovirus antigens. In a later analysis, HLA-associated TCR beta chains were found to be more clonally expanded and to have lower generation probabilities than equally common non-associated chains. The earlier analysis of nearly 600 of the donors excluded around 17 rarely observed V segments, including chromosome 9 orphons, because counts were too low. Some IMGT-functional V segments, including TRBV6-2 and TRBV6-3, could not be told apart with the 87-base-pair reads, so those segments were excluded. A later analysis found that most CMV-associated TCR beta chains appeared HLA-restricted, with HLA associations seemingly driven largely by CMV exposure. In an earlier analysis of about 600 of the donors, most TCR beta V segments appeared in productive rearrangements about 87% or about 30% of the time, broadly matching IMGT annotations. V-gene and J-gene trimming of TCR beta chains was associated with a missense DCLRE1C variant in a later genetic analysis, and the association was replicated in an independent cohort. CMV serostatus was the only immune exposure information available for the cohort. A later genetic analysis reported fewer N-insertions in productive TCRs among donors in an Asian-associated ancestry cluster than the approximately 700-donor mean. Presence/absence analyses assumed roughly uniform sequencing depth across donors, an assumption that may not hold. Correlated functional status among segregating V segments might be attributable to linkage disequilibrium, but an unknown experimental factor could not be ruled out. When HLA alleles, especially DR and DQ, strongly co-occurred, attributing TCR associations to individual alleles was difficult. Across donors, most TCR sequences were observed very rarely, whereas some public TCRs were present in many individuals. The study gave a list of about 160 TCR beta chains associated with cytomegalovirus. A later analysis reported that several top co-occurrence clusters appeared linked to parvovirus B19, influenza, CMV and Epstein-Barr virus. A further reported finding was that TCR beta sequences accurately predicted the HLA-A and HLA-B alleles for most subjects in the first cohort. HLA typing was unavailable for some donors at each locus, so association tests used only the typed subset.

The cohort was made up of roughly 670 healthy bone marrow donors. At the time of sampling, all cohort members were nominally healthy, though unrecorded immune exposures were likely present. The donor was CMV seropositive and was included in the group of approximately 300 seropositive cohort members. Every donor gave a peripheral blood sample, and the peripheral blood mononuclear cells from that sample were used for TCR beta sequencing. Genomic DNA was extracted from the blood cell samples with the Qiagen DNeasy Blood Extraction Kit. The library was produced with the immunoSEQ multiplex PCR assay. For the multiplex PCR, a mixture combining 60 forward primers for TCR Vbeta segments and 13 reverse primers for TCR Jbeta segments was used. Amplification of the CDR3 region of rearranged TCR beta genes was performed with a multiplex PCR assay on genomic DNA. On the Illumina HiSeq System, the amplified TCR beta libraries were sequenced as 87-base-pair reads. In the source study's methods: Across the 670 or so repertoires, a later analysis counted around 80 million unique TCR beta chains, roughly 11 million of which were shared by at least two donors. Raw reads were error-corrected and collapsed into unique sequences by a nearest-neighbor algorithm in which closely related sequences were merged to remove PCR and sequencing errors. CDR3 sequences were aligned to IMGT reference sequences to assign V, D and J gene segments. Each retained sequence needed at least a six-nucleotide match to both a V gene segment and a J gene segment. Rearrangements were called productive when the CDR3 lacked stop codons and stayed in frame with V and J; all others were non-productive. CDR3 was defined by IMGT convention, running from the second conserved V-encoded cysteine to the conserved J-encoded phenylalanine. Sequences without an unambiguous match to a single V gene segment were excluded from the earlier analysis of a few hundred of the donors. In an earlier analysis of 587 of the donors, V segments were called functional above 56.7% productive rearrangements and were called segregating when the between-donor standard deviation exceeded 5%. A statistical classification framework was built to diagnose cytomegalovirus status from the catalog of TCR beta chain sequences. V and J gene assignment, in a later analysis, came from comparing TCR nucleotide sequences with IMGT/GENE-DB human TR gene sequences. Using the TCRdist pipeline, a later analysis assigned CDR3 sequences along with most-parsimonious VDJ recombination scenarios. In a later analysis, each TCR beta chain was defined by its CDR3 amino acid sequence together with its V-gene family, and reads without a unique V-gene family were excluded. A later analysis removed several hundred highly shared, low-generation-probability nucleotide sequences to deal with suspected cross-contamination and a sequencing artifact. In a later analysis, a clonal expansion index was calculated for each public chain from normalized within-repertoire ranks of inferred template counts. In a later analysis, generation probabilities were computed using a VDJ recombination model fitted to out-of-frame rearrangements, and the results were checked against IGoR. A later analysis scored TCR-TCR, TCR-HLA and TCR-CMV co-occurrence with hypergeometric tests, applying a repertoire-size bias correction to TCR pairs. In a later analysis, false discovery rates were estimated by permuting HLA or CMV assignments 20 times. In a later analysis, co-occurring TCRs were grouped using DBSCAN, and TCRdist sequence similarity was added for clustering within HLA-allele-positive subsets. Repertoires with fewer than 30,000 or more than 120,000 public chains, plus five repertoires with anomalous nucleotide sharing, were excluded from co-occurrence clustering. This immuneACCESS table, as held by TCRdb, lists in-frame sequences with V and J called but not all clones. Of the missing ones, under half trace to an unresolved V gene in checked studies; the others have no known cause. V and J calls plus clone size are reproduced from that table; the DNA served to infer D and trimming. The sample table holds about 160,000 clones, of which about 80% were seen once. The ten largest clones represent about 0.91% of the sample.

Sequences ENHRY (CDR1) and SYGVKD (CDR2) are obtained from the germline V gene. The CDR3 spans 17 residues, from the cysteine through the phenylalanine. CDR3 DNA is the only sequence kept; it has 51 bases, read in frame from the first base. Relative to germline, V is missing 6 bases and J is missing 1 base, with 9 bases of the junction outside any gene match. The receptor's source is a woman in her forties or fifties in good health and CMV-seropositive. The V gene is TRBV10-3 and the J gene is TRBJ2-7, with TRBD2 identical over 13 junction bases. Material: PBMCs. CDR3 region: CAIRGATSGRSSYEQYF. The nucleotides are TGTGCCATCAGGGGGGCGACTAGCGGGAGGAGTTCCTACGAGCAGTACTTC.